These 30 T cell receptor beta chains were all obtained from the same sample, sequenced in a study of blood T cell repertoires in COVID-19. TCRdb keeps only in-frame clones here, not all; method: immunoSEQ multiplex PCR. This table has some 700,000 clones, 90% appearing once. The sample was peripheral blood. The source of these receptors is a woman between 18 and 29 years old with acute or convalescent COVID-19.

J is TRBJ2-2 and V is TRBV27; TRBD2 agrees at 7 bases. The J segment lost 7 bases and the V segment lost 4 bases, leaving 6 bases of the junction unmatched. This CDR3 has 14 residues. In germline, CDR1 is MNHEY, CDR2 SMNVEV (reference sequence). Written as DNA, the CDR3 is TGTGCCAGCAGTTCTAGCGGTCACTACGGGGAGCTGTTTTTT. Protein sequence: CASSSSGHYGELFF.

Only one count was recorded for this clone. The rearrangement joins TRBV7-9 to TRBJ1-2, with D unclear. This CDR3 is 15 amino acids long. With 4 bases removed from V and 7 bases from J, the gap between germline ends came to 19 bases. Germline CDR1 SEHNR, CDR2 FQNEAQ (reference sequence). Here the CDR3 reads CASSSTDTSLGGYTF. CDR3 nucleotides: TGTGCCAGCAGCTCCACAGATACCTCATTGGGTGGCTACACCTTC. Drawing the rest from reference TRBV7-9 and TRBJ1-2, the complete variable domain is DTGVSQNPRHKITKRGQNVTFRCDPISEHNRLYWYRQTLGQGPEFLTYFQNEAQLEKSRLLSDRFSAERPKGSFSTLEIQRTEQGDSAMYLCASSSTDTSLGGYTFGSGTRLTVV.

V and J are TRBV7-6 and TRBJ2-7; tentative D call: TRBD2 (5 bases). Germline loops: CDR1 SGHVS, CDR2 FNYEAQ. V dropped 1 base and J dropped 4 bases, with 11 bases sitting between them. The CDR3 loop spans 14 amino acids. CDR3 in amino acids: CASSLEGGQYEQYF. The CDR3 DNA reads TGTGCCAGCAGCTTAGAGGGCGGGCAGTACGAGCAGTACTTC.

In nucleotides, the CDR3 is TGTGCCAGCAGTTACTCGGTGTTTTTGGAGGACAATCAGCCCCAGCATTTT. Translated, it gives CASSYSVFLEDNQPQHF. The chain employs TRBV6-2 or TRBV6-3 and TRBJ1-5; unclear D gene. The CDR3 totals 17 residues. The germline V gene encodes CDR1 MNHEY and CDR2 SVGEGT. Trimming took 0 bases from V and 3 from J, leaving 15 bases between them.

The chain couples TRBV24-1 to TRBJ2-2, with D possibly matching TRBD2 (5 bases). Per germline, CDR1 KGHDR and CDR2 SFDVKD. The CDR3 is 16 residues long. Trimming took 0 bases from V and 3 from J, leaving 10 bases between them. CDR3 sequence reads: CATSDLRGSDTGELFF. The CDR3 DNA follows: TGTGCCACCAGTGATTTGCGGGGTTCGGACACCGGGGAGCTGTTTTTT.

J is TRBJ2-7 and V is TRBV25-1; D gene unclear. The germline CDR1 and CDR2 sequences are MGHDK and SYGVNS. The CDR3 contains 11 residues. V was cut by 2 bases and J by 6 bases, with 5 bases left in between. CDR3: CASSELTEQYF. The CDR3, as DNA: TGTGCCAGCAGTGAACTAACCGAGCAGTACTTC.

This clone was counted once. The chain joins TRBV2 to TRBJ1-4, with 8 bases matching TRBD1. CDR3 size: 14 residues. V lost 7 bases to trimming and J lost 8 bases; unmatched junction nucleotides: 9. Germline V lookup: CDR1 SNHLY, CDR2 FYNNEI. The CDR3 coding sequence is TGTGCCAGCATCCTACAGGGGGTTGGCGAAAAACTGTTTTTT. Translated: CASILQGVGEKLFF.

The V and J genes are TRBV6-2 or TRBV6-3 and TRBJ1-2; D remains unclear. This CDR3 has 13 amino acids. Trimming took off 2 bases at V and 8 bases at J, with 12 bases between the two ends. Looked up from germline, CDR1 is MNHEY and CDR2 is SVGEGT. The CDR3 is CASSYAEGRGYTF. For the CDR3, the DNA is TGTGCCAGCAGTTACGCCGAGGGCCGGGGCTACACCTTC.

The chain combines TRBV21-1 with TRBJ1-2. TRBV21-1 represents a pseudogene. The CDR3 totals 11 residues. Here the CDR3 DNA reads TGTGCCAGCACTCGGGGGAATGGCTACACCTTC. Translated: CASTRGNGYTF.

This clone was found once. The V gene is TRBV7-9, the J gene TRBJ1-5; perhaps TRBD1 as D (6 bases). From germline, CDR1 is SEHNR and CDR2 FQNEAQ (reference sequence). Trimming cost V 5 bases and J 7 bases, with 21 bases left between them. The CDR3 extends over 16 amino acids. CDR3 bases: TGTGCCAGCAGCAAAGGTACAGGGAAGGTGGGCCAGCCCCAGCATTTT. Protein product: CASSKGTGKVGQPQHF.

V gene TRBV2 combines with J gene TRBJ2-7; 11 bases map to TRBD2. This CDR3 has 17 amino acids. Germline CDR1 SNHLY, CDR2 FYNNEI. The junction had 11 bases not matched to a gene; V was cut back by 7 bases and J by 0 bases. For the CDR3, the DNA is TGTGCCAGCACCCGGGGGCTAGCGGGGGGAAGCTCCTACGAGCAGTACTTC. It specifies CASTRGLAGGSSYEQYF.

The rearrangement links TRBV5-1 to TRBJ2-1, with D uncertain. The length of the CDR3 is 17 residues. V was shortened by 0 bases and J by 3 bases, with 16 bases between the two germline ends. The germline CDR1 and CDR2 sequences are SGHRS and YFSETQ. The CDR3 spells CASSLAGGLQRYNEQFF. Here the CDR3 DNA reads TGCGCCAGCAGCTTGGCCGGTGGCCTTCAGCGCTACAATGAGCAGTTCTTC.

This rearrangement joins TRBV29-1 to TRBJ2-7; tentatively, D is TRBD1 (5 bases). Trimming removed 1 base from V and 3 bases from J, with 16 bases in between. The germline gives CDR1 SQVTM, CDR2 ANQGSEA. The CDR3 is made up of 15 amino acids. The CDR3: CSVEVPHRLSYEQYF. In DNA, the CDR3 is TGCAGCGTTGAAGTCCCACACAGGCTGAGCTACGAGCAGTACTTC.

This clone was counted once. CDR3 bases: TGTGCCTGGACCCCAGGGGTCCTCGATGGCTACACCTTC. This sequence encodes CAWTPGVLDGYTF. The chain has TRBV30 and TRBJ1-2, with a possible D match to TRBD1 (6 bases). V gave up 4 bases and J gave up 6 bases, with 15 bases separating them. The CDR3 covers 13 residues. Germline CDR1 is GTSNPN and CDR2 is SVGIG (reference sequence).

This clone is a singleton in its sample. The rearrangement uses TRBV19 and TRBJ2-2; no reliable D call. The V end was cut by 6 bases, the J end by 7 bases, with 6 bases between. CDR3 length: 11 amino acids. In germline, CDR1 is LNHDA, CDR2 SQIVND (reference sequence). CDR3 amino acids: CASSGGGELFF. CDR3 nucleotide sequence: TGTGCCAGTAGCGGTGGCGGGGAGCTGTTTTTT.

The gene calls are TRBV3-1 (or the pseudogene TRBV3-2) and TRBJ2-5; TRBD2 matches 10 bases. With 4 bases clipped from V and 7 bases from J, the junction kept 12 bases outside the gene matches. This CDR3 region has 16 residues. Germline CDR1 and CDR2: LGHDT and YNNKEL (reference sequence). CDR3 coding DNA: TGTGCCAGCAGCCCGGCCCAGCGGGGGGGCCGAGGGACCCAGTACTTC. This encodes CASSPAQRGGRGTQYF.

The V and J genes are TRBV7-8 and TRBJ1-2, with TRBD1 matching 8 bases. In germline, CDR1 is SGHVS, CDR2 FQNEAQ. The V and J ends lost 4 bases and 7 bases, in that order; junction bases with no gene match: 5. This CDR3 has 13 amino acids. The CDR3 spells CASSSTGVTGYTF. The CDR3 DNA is TGTGCCAGCAGCTCGACAGGGGTTACTGGCTACACCTTC.

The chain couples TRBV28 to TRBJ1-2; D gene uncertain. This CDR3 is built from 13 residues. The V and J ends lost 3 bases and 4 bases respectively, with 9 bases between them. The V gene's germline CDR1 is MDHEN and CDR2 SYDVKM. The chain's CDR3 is CASSFEALYGYTF. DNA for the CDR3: TGTGCCAGCAGTTTCGAAGCCCTCTATGGCTACACCTTC.

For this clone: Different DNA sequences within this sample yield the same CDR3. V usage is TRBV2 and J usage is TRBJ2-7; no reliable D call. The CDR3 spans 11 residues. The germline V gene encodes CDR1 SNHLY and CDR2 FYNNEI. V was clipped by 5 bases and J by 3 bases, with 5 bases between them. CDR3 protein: CASSLSYEQYF. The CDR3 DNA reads TGTGCCAGCAGTCTCAGCTACGAGCAGTACTTC.

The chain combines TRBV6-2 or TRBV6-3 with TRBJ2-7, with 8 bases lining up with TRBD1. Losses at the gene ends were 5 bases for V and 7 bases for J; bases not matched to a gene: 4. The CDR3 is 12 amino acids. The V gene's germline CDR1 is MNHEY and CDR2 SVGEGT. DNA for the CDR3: TGTGCCAGCAGTCAGGGGGCAGGGGAGCAGTACTTC. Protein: CASSQGAGEQYF.

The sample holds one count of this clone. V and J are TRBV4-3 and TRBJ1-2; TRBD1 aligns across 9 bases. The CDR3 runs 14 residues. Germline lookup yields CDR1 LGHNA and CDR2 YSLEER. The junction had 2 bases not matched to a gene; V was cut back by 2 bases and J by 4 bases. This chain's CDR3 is CASSQTGGGYGYTF. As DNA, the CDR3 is TGCGCCAGCAGCCAAACAGGGGGCGGCTATGGCTACACCTTC.

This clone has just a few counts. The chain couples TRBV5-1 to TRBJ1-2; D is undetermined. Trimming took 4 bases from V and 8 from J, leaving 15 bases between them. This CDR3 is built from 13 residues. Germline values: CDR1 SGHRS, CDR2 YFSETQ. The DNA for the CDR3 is TGCGCCAGCAGCCCCCATGGAGGGATCGGCTACACCTTC. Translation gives CASSPHGGIGYTF.

In DNA form, the CDR3 reads TGTGCCAGTAGTATAGGGACAGCGAAGGATGAGCAGTTCTTC. Protein sequence: CASSIGTAKDEQFF. The rearrangement joins TRBV19 to TRBJ2-1; tentative D call: TRBD1 (6 bases). The CDR3 extends over 14 amino acids. The V gene's germline CDR1 is LNHDA and CDR2 SQIVND (reference sequence). The V end lost 1 base, the J end lost 8 bases, and 12 bases lay between the germline ends.

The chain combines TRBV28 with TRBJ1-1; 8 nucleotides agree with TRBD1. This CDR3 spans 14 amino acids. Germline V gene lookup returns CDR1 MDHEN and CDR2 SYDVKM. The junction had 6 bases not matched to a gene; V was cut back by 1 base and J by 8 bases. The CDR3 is CASSLSGGAGEAFF. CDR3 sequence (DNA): TGTGCCAGCAGTTTATCAGGGGGCGCTGGGGAAGCTTTCTTT. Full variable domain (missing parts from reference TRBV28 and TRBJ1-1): DVKVTQSSRYLVKRTGEKVFLECVQDMDHENMFWYRQDPGLGLRLIYFSYDVKMKEKGDIPEGYSVSREKKERFSLILESASTNQTSMYLCASSLSGGAGEAFFGQGTRLTVV.

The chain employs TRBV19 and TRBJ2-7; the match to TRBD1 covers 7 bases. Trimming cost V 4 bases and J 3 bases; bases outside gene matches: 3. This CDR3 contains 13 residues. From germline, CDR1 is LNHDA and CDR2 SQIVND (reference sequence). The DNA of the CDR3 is TGTGCCAGTAGTAAGGACAGGTACTACGAGCAGTACTTC. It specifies CASSKDRYYEQYF.

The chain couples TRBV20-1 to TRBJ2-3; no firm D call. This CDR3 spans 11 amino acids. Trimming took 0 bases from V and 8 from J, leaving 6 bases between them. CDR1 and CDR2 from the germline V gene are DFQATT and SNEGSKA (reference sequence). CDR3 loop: CSARDGGTQYF. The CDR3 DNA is TGCAGTGCTAGAGATGGCGGTACGCAGTATTTT.

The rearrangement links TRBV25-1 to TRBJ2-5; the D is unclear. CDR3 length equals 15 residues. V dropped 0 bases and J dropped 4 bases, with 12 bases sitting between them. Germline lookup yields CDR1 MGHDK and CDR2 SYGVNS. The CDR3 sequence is CASSEYSSRPETQYF. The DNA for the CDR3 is TGTGCCAGCAGTGAATATAGCTCCCGCCCAGAGACCCAGTACTTC.

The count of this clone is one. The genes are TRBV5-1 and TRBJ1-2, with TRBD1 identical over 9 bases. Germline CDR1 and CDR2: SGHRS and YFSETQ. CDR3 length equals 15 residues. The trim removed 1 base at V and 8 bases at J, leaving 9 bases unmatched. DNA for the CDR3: TGCGCCAGCAGCTTGCGGCGGACAGGGGAATTGGGCTACACCTTC. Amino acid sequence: CASSLRRTGELGYTF.

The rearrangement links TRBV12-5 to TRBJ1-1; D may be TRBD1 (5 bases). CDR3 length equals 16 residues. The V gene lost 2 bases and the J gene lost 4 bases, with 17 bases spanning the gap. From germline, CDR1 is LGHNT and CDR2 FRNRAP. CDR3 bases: TGTGCTAGTGGTTTGAACGTTGGGGGAGGGGTCACTGAAGCTTTCTTT. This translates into CASGLNVGGGVTEAFF.

CDR3: CASSIDHRHNSPLHF. CDR3 in DNA: TGTGCCAGTAGTATTGATCACAGACATAATTCACCCCTCCACTTT. V gene TRBV19 combines with J gene TRBJ1-6; the D is unclear. The CDR3 runs to 15 residues. V was pared by 3 bases and J by 5 bases, with 11 bases between. The V gene's germline CDR1 is LNHDA and CDR2 SQIVND (reference sequence). Filled out from reference TRBV19 and TRBJ1-6, the complete variable domain reads DGGITQSPKYLFRKEGQNVTLSCEQNLNHDAMYWYRQDPGQGLRLIYYSQIVNDFQKGDIAEGYSVSREKKESFPLTVTSAQKNPTAFYLCASSIDHRHNSPLHFGNGTRLTVT.